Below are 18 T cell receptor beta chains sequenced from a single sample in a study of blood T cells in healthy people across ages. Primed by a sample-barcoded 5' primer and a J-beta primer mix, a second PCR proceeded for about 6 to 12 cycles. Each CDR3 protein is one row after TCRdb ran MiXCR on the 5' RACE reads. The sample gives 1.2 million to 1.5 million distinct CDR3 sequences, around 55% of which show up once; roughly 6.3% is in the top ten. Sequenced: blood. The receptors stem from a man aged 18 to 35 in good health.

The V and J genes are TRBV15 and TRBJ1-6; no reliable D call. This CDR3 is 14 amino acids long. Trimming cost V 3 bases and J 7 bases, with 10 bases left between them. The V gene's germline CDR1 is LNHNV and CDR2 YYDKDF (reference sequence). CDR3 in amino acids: CATSRELKNSPLHF. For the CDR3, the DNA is TGTGCCACCAGCAGGGAATTGAAGAATTCACCCCTCCACTTT.

In DNA form, the CDR3 reads TGTGCCAGCAGCTTAGGGGGACTGGATTGGAGAACCTACGAGCAGTACTTC. Its translation is CASSLGGLDWRTYEQYF. V gene TRBV7-9 combines with J gene TRBJ2-7; the D gene is possibly TRBD2 (6 bases). V lost 1 base to trimming and J lost 2 bases, with 18 bases between them. The CDR3 contains 17 residues. Germline CDR1 SEHNR, CDR2 FQNEAQ (reference sequence). Drawing the rest from reference TRBV7-9 and TRBJ2-7, the complete variable domain is DTGVSQNPRHKITKRGQNVTFRCDPISEHNRLYWYRQTLGQGPEFLTYFQNEAQLEKSRLLSDRFSAERPKGSFSTLEIQRTEQGDSAMYLCASSLGGLDWRTYEQYFGPGTRLTVT.

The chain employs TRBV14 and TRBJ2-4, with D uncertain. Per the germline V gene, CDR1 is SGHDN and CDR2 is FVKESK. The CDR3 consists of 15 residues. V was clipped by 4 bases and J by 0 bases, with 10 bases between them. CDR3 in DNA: TGTGCCAGCAGCCGAACACAACTAGCCAAAAACATTCAGTACTTC. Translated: CASSRTQLAKNIQYF. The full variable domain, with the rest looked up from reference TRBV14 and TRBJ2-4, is EAGVTQFPSHSVIEKGQTVTLRCDPISGHDNLYWYRRVMGKEIKFLLHFVKESKQDESGMPNNRFLAERTGGTYSTLKVQPAELEDSGVYFCASSRTQLAKNIQYFGAGTRLSVL.

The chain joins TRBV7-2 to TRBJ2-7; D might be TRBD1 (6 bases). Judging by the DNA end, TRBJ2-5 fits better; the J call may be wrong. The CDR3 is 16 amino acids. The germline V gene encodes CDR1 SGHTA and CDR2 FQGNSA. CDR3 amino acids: CASSPRAPGTLETQYF. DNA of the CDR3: TGTGCCAGCAGCCCAAGGGCCCCCGGGACACTAGAGACCCAGTACTTC.

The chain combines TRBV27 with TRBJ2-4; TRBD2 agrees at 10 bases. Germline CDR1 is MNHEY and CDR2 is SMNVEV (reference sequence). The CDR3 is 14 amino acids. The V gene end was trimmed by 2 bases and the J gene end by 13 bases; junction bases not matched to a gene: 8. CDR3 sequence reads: CASSLRLAGHEQYF. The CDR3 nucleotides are TGTGCCAGCAGTTTAAGACTAGCGGGCCATGAGCAGTACTTC.

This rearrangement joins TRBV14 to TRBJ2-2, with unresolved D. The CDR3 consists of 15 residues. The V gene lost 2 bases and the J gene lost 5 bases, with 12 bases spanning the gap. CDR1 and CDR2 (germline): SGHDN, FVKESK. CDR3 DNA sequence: TGTGCCAGCAGCCAACGTCGAGTGGAGACCGGGGAGCTGTTTTTT. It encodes CASSQRRVETGELFF.

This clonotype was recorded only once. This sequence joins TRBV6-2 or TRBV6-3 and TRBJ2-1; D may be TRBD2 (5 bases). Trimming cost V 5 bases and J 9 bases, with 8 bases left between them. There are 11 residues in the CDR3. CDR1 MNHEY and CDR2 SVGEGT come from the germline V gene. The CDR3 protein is CASSIGSEQFF. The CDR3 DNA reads TGTGCCAGCAGTATAGGGAGTGAGCAGTTCTTC.

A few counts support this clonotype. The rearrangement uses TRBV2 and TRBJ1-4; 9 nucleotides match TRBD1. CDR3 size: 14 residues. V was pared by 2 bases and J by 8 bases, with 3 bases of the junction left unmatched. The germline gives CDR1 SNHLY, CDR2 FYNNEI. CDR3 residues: CASSEWTGVEKLFF. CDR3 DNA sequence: TGTGCCAGCAGTGAATGGACAGGGGTGGAAAAACTGTTTTTT.

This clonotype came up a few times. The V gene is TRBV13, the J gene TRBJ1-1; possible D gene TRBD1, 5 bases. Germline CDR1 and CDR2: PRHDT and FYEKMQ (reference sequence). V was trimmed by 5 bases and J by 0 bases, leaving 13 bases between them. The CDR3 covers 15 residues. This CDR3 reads CASSPQGGMNTEAFF. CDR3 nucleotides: TGTGCCAGCAGCCCTCAGGGTGGGATGAACACTGAAGCTTTCTTT. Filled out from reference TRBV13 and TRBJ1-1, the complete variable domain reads AAGVIQSPRHLIKEKRETATLKCYPIPRHDTVYWYQQGPGQDPQFLISFYEKMQSDKGSIPDRFSAQQFSDYHSELNMSSLELGDSALYFCASSPQGGMNTEAFFGQGTRLTVV.

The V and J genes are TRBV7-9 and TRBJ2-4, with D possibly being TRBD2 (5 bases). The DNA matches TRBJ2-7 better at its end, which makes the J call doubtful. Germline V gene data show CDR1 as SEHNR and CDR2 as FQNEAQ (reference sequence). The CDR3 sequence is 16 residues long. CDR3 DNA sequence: TGTGCCAGCAGCCGACCGACTATCTGGCCCTCCTACGAGCAGTACTTC. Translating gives CASSRPTIWPSYEQYF.

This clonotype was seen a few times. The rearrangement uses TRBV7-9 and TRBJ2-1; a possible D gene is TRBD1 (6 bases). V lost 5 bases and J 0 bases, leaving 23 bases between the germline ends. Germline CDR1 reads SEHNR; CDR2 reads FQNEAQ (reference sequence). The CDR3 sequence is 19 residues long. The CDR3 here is CASSLLGGFRAHSYNEQFF. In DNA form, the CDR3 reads TGTGCCAGCAGCCTTTTAGGGGGTTTTCGGGCGCACTCCTACAATGAGCAGTTCTTC.

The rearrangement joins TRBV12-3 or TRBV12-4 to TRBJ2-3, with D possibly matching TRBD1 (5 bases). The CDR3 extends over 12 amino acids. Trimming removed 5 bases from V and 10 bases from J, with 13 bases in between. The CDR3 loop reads CASSLTGRAQYF. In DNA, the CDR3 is TGTGCCAGCAGTCTTACAGGTCGGGCGCAGTATTTT.

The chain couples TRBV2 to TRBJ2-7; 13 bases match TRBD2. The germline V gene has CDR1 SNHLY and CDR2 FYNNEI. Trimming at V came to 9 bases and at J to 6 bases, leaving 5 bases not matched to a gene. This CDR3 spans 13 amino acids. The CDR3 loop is CASNGLAGAEQYF. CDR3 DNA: TGTGCCAGTAACGGACTAGCGGGAGCCGAGCAGTACTTC.

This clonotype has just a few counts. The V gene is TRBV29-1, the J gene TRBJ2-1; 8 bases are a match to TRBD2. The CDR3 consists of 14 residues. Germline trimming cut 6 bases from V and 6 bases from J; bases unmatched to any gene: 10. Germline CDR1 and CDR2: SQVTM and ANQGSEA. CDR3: CSVDPSGLANEQFF. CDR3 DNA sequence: TGCAGCGTGGACCCTAGCGGGCTCGCCAATGAGCAGTTCTTC.

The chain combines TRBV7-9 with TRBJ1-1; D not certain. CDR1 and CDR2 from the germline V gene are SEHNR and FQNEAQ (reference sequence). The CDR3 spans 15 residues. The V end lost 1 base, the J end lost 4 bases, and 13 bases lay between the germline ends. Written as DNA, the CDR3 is TGTGCCAGCAGCTTAGTACGGGTGGCGGTCACTGAAGCTTTCTTT. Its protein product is CASSLVRVAVTEAFF.

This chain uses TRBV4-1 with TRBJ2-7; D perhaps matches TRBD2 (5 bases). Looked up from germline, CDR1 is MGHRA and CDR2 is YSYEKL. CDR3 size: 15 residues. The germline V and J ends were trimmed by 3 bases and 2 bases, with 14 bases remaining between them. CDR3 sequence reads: CASSHHLNSAYEQYF. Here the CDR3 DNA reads TGCGCCAGCAGCCACCACTTGAATAGCGCCTACGAGCAGTACTTC.

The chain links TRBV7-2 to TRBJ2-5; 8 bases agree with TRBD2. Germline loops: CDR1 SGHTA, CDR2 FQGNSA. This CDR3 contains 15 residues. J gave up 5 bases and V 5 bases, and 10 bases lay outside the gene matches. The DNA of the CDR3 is TGTGCCAGCAGCCCTGGCGGCGGGGGGAAGGAGACCCAGTACTTC. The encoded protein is CASSPGGGGKETQYF. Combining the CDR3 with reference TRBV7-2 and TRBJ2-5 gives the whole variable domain GAGVSQSPSNKVTEKGKDVELRCDPISGHTALYWYRQSLGQGLEFLIYFQGNSAPDKSGLPSDRFSAERTGGSVSTLTIQRTQQEDSAVYLCASSPGGGGKETQYFGPGTRLLVL.

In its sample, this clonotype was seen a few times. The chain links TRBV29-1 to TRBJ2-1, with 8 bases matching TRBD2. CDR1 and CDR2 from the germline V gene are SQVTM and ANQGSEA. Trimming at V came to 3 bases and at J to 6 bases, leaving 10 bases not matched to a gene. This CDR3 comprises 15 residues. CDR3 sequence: CSVDGAGVGVNEQFF. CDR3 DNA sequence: TGCAGCGTTGATGGAGCGGGAGTCGGCGTCAATGAGCAGTTCTTC.